What follows are 5 T cell receptor beta chains derived from one specimen sequenced in a study of T cells in tuberculosis. Method: immunoSEQ multiplex PCR; TCRdb's copy keeps in-frame clones and lacks some. The sample consists of more than 35,000 clones, over 90% of them appearing once. Input material: PBMCs. The receptors originated from a donor between 10 and 35 years old with latent tuberculosis or without tuberculosis infection.

The chain is built from TRBV30 and TRBJ2-3; 10 bases fit TRBD1. CDR1 and CDR2 (germline): GTSNPN, SVGIG (reference sequence). The length of the CDR3 is 15 residues. V shed 0 bases, J shed 3 bases, and the junction held 3 bases outside the gene matches. Written as DNA, the CDR3 is TGTGCCTGGAGTGTAGGGACAGGGGAAACAGATACGCAGTATTTT. Protein product: CAWSVGTGETDTQYF.

The chain links TRBV9 to TRBJ2-2, with 8 bases lining up with TRBD2. The CDR3 extends over 17 amino acids. Trimming removed 0 bases from V and 5 bases from J; junction bases left unmatched: 9. Germline V gene lookup returns CDR1 SGDLS and CDR2 YYNGEE. The CDR3 coding sequence is TGTGCCAGCAGCGTAGGGGCGGGAGGCCAGAGGACCGGGGAGCTGTTTTTT. Protein sequence: CASSVGAGGQRTGELFF. Variable domain in full (rest from reference TRBV9 and TRBJ2-2): DSGVTQTPKHLITATGQRVTLRCSPRSGDLSVYWYQQSLDQGLQFLIQYYNGEERAKGNILERFSAQQFPDLHSELNLSSLELGDSALYFCASSVGAGGQRTGELFFGEGSRLTVL.

V usage is TRBV4-1 and J usage is TRBJ1-2, with 11 bases identical to TRBD1. The V and J ends lost 0 bases and 1 base, in that order; junction bases with no gene match: 1. Germline CDR1 reads MGHRA; CDR2 reads YSYEKL. This CDR3 region has 16 residues. The CDR3 bases are TGCGCCAGCAGCCAAGATGGGACAGGGGGTAACTATGGCTACACCTTC. It encodes CASSQDGTGGNYGYTF.

The V gene is TRBV15, the J gene TRBJ1-5; 11 nucleotides align to TRBD1. The ends lost 3 bases at V and 5 bases at J; junction bases unmatched: 12. Germline values: CDR1 LNHNV, CDR2 YYDKDF (reference sequence). The CDR3 totals 18 residues. CDR3 coding DNA: TGTGCCACCAGCAGGGGTCCCACCGGGACAGGGGGTGATCAGCCCCAGCATTTT. Protein: CATSRGPTGTGGDQPQHF.

This rearrangement joins TRBV7-3 to TRBJ1-3; weak D call: TRBD1 (5 bases). The CDR3 extends over 15 amino acids. V lost 4 bases and J 4 bases, leaving 14 bases between the germline ends. Germline values: CDR1 SGHTA, CDR2 FQGTGA. The CDR3, as DNA: TGTGCCAGCAGCTCAAGGGGCGGTCCGGGAAACACCATATATTTT. Encoded protein: CASSSRGGPGNTIYF.